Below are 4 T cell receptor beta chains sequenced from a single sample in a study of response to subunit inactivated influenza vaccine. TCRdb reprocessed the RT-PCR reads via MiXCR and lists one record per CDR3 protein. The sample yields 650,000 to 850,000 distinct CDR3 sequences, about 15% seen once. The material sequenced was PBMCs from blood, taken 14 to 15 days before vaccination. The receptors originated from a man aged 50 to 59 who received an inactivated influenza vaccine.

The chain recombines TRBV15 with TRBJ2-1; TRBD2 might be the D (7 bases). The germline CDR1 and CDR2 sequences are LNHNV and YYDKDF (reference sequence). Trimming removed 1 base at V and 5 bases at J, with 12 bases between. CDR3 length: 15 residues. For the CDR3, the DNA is TGTGCCACCAGCAGAGGGGGGGGGCCTCACAATGAGCAGTTCTTC. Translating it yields CATSRGGGPHNEQFF.

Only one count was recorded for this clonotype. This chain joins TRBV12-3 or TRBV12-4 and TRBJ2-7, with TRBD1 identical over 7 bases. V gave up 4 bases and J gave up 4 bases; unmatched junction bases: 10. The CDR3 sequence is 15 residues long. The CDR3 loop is CASSSRPGQKYEQYF. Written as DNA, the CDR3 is TGTGCCAGCAGTTCTCGTCCGGGACAGAAGTACGAGCAGTACTTC.

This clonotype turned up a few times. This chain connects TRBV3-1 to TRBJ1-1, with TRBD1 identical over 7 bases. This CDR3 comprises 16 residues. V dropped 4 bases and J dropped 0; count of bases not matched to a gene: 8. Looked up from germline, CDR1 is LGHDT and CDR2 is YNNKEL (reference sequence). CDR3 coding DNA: TGTGCCAGCAGCCCACAGGGGCAAAGAGTGAACACTGAAGCTTTCTTT. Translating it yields CASSPQGQRVNTEAFF. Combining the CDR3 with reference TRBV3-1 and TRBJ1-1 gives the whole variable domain DTAVSQTPKYLVTQMGNDKSIKCEQNLGHDTMYWYKQDSKKFLKIMFSYNNKELIINETVPNRFSPKSPDKAHLNLHINSLELGDSAVYFCASSPQGQRVNTEAFFGQGTRLTVV.

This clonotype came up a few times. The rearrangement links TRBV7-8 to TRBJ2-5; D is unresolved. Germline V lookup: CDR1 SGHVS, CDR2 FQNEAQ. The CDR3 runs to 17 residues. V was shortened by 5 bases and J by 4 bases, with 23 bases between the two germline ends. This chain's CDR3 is CASSLTPQGLSGETQYF. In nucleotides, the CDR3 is TGTGCCAGCAGCCTGACGCCCCAAGGTCTCTCAGGAGAGACCCAGTACTTC.